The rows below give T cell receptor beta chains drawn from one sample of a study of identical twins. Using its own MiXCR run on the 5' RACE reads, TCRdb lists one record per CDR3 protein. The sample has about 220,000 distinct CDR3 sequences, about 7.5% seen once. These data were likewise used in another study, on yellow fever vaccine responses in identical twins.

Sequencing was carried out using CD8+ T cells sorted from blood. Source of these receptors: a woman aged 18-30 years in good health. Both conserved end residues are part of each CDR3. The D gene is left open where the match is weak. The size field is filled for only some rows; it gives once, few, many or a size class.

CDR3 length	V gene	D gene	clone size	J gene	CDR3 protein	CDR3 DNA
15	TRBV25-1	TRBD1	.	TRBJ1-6	CASSADREFHSPLHF	TGTGCCAGCAGTGCTGACAGGGAATTTCATTCACCCCTCCACTTT
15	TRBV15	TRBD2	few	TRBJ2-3	CATSRSRGARDTQYF	TGTGCCACCAGCAGATCGCGGGGGGCAAGGGATACGCAGTATTTT
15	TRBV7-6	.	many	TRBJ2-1	CASSPGHGLTNEQFF	TGTGCCAGCAGCCCAGGCCACGGACTGACCAATGAGCAGTTCTTC
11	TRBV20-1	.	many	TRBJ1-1	CSARPNTEAFF	TGCAGTGCTAGACCTAACACTGAAGCTTTCTTT
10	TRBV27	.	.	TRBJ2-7	CASSLVEQYF	TGTGCCAGCAGTTTAGTCGAGCAGTACTTC
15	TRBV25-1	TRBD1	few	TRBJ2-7	CASTYAGTGPYEQYF	TGTGCCAGCACTTATGCCGGGACAGGTCCCTACGAGCAGTACTTC
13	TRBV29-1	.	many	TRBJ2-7	CSVCDSVSYEQYF	TGCAGCGTATGTGACAGCGTCTCCTACGAGCAGTACTTC
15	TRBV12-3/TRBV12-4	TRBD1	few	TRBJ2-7	CASSTPGQGTNEQYF	TGTGCCAGCAGCACTCCGGGACAGGGAACGAACGAGCAGTACTTC
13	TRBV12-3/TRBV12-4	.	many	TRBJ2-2	CASRAGGAGELFF	TGTGCCAGCAGGGCTGGTGGGGCCGGGGAGCTGTTTTTT
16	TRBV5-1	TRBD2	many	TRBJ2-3	CASSQGLAGGVDTQYF	TGCGCCAGCAGCCAGGGACTAGCGGGAGGAGTAGATACGCAGTATTTT
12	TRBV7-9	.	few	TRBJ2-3	CASSPERFTQYF	TGTGCCAGCAGCCCCGAGAGATTCACGCAGTATTTT
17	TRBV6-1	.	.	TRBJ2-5	CASSEALAGGRGETQYF	TGTGCCAGCAGTGAAGCGCTTGCAGGCGGCCGCGGGGAGACCCAGTACTTC
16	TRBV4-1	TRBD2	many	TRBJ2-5	CASSQGASGHQETQYF	TGCGCCAGCAGCCAAGGGGCTAGCGGGCACCAAGAGACCCAGTACTTC
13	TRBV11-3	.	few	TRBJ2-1	CASSPQGDPQQFF	TGTGCCAGCAGCCCCCAGGGAGATCCACAGCAGTTCTTC
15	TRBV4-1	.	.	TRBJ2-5	CASSQDQWIQETQYF	TGCGCCAGCAGCCAAGATCAGTGGATCCAAGAGACCCAGTACTTC
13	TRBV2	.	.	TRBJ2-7	CASFRLDTYEQYF	TGTGCCAGCTTCCGACTTGATACCTACGAGCAGTACTTC
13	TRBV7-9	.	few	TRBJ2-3	CASSLAGEDTQYF	TGTGCCAGCAGCTTAGCGGGGGAGGATACGCAGTATTTT
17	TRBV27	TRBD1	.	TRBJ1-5	CASSPRGTGYSNQPQHF	TGTGCCAGCAGTCCCCGCGGGACAGGGTATAGCAATCAGCCCCAGCATTTT
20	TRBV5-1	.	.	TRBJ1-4	CASSLRQVGVGNRFNEKLFF	TGCGCCAGCAGCTTACGACAGGTCGGAGTGGGAAACCGATTTAATGAAAAACTGTTTTTT
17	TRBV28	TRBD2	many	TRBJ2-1	CASTPTGLAGLYNEQFF	TGTGCCAGCACCCCGACGGGACTAGCGGGATTATACAATGAGCAGTTCTTC
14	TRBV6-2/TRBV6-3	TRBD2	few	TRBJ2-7	CASTTTSSSYEQYF	TGTGCCAGCACCACGACTAGCAGCTCCTACGAGCAGTACTTC
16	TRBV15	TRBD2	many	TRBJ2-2	CATSRRAGANTGELFF	TGTGCCACCAGCAGGCGAGCGGGAGCGAACACCGGGGAGCTGTTTTTT
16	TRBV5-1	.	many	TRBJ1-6	CASSLEGSSYNSPLHF	TGCGCCAGCAGCTTGGAAGGGAGCTCCTATAATTCACCCCTCCACTTT
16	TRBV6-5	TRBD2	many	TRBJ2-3	CASSYSTSGTSDTQYF	TGTGCCAGCAGTTACTCCACTAGCGGGACATCGGATACGCAGTATTTT
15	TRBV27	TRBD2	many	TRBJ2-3	CASRTLAGRADTQYF	TGTGCCAGCAGGACTCTAGCGGGGAGGGCAGATACGCAGTATTTT
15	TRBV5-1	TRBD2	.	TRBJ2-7	CASSTFSGSGYEQYF	TGCGCCAGCAGCACCTTTAGCGGGAGTGGGTACGAGCAGTACTTC
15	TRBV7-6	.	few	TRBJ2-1	CASSPEGSSYNEQFF	TGTGCCAGCAGCCCCGAGGGCTCCTCCTACAATGAGCAGTTCTTC
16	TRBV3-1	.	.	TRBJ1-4	CASSQGNAATNEKLFF	TGTGCCAGCAGCCAAGGGAACGCAGCGACTAATGAAAAACTGTTTTTT
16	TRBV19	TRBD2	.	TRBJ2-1	CASSIVGLAGVNEQFF	TGTGCCAGTAGTATAGTAGGACTAGCGGGAGTCAATGAGCAGTTCTTC
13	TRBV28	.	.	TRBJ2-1	CASRGGAYNEQFF	TGTGCGAGCAGGGGGGGGGCTTACAATGAGCAGTTCTTC
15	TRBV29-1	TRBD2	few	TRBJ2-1	CSAIGEGIDMSEQFF	TGCAGCGCGATCGGGGAGGGTATCGATATGAGTGAGCAGTTCTTC
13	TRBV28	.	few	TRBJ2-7	CASSSEGWDEQYF	TGTGCCAGCAGTTCCGAGGGCTGGGACGAGCAGTACTTC
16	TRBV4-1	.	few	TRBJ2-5	CASSPWGAGDQETQYF	TGCGCCAGCAGCCCATGGGGGGCGGGGGACCAAGAGACCCAGTACTTC
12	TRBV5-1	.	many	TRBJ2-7	CASSSDTYEQYF	TGCGCCAGCAGCTCGGACACGTACGAGCAGTACTTC
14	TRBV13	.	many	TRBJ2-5	CASSMTRGQETQYF	TGTGCCAGCAGCATGACTAGGGGACAAGAGACCCAGTACTTC